This TCR beta chain is from a study of blood T cell repertoires in COVID-19. Study information: Acute and convalescent COVID-19 samples came from the United States, Italy and Spain. In each case, the material was cDNA or gDNA derived from T cells, B-cell-depleted T cells, or PBMCs.

V lost 6 bases and J lost 9, with 17 bases in between. This CDR3 contains 13 residues. CDR1 MNHEY and CDR2 SVGAGI come from the germline V gene. Per the authors' pipeline: From reference gene primer amplification, estimates of nucleated cell counts were derived. Sequenced by immunoSEQ multiplex PCR; TCRdb stores in-frame clones only, minus some. That table supplies the V and J calls and clone size; D and trimming were determined from the DNA. The sample has 90,000 or so clones; 85% are singletons. This clonotype originated in a man in his 60s with acute or convalescent COVID-19. The sequenced sample was peripheral blood. The chain links TRBV6-5 to TRBJ2-5; possibly TRBD1 for D (5 bases). CDR3 in amino acids: CASSPDGLGAQYF. The CDR3 region has the DNA TGTGCCAGCAGCCCCGACGGCCTAGGGGCCCAGTACTTC.